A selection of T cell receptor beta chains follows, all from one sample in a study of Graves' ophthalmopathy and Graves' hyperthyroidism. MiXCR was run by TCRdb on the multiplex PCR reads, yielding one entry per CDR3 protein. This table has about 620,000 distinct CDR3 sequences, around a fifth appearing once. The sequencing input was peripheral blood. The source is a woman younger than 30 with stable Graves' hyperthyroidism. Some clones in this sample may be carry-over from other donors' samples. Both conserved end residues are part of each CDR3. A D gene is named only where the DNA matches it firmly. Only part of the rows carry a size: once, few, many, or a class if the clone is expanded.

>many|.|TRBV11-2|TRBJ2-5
CASSLDRVVETQYF
TGTGCCAGCAGCTTAGACAGGGTCGTGGAGACCCAGTACTTC
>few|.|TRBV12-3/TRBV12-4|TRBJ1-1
CASSLKLTAMNTEAFF
TGTGCCAGCAGTTTAAAATTGACAGCCATGAACACTGAAGCTTTCTTT
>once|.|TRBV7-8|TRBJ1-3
CASGVYNTIYF
TGTGCCAGCGGGGTGTACAACACCATATATTTT
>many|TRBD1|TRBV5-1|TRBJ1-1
CASSFDTGGTEAFF
TGCGCCAGCAGCTTCGATACAGGGGGCACTGAAGCTTTCTTT
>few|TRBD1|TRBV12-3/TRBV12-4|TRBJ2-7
CASSPSGQRQYF
TGTGCCAGCAGTCCGTCGGGACAGCGGCAGTACTTC
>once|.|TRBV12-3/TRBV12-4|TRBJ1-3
CASSLGGNSGNAIYF
TGTGCCAGCAGTTTGGGCGGAAACTCTGGAAACGCCATATATTTT
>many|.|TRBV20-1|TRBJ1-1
CSARLTLNTEAFF
TGCAGTGCTAGGTTGACCCTGAACACTGAAGCTTTCTTT
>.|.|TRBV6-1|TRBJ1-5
CASTQDRDQPQHF
TGTGCCAGCACCCAGGACAGAGATCAGCCCCAGCATTTT
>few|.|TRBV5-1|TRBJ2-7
CASSLESTHEQYF
TGCGCCAGCAGCTTGGAATCCACCCACGAGCAGTACTTC
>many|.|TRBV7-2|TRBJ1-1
CASSLYRVDTEAFF
TGTGCCAGCAGCTTATATCGGGTCGACACTGAAGCTTTCTTT
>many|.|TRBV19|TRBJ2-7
CASSSRLQPYEQYF
TGTGCCAGTAGTAGTCGGCTCCAACCCTACGAGCAGTACTTC
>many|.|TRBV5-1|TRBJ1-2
CASSLVGLEGDGYTF
TGCGCCAGCAGCTTGGTCGGACTAGAAGGGGATGGCTACACCTTC
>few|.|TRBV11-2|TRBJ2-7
CASSGVGIYEQYF
TGTGCCAGCAGCGGAGTGGGGATCTACGAGCAGTACTTC
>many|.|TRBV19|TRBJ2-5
CASSRVGQGEETQYF
TGTGCCAGTAGTCGCGTTGGGCAGGGTGAAGAGACCCAGTACTTC
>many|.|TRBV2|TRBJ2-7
CATLRGEAYEQYF
TGTGCCACCTTACGAGGGGAGGCCTACGAGCAGTACTTC
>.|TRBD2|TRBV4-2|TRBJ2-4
CASTSSGRAVKNIQYF
TGTGCCAGCACCTCAAGCGGGAGGGCCGTCAAAAACATTCAGTACTTC
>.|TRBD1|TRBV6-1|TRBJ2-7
CASIQGARYEQYF
TGTGCCAGCATTCAGGGGGCCCGATACGAGCAGTACTTC
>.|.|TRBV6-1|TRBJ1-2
CATLTVNYGYTF
TGTGCCACTTTGACAGTTAACTATGGCTACACCTTC
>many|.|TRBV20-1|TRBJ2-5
CSARGSLQETQYF
TGCAGTGCTAGGGGCAGCCTTCAAGAGACCCAGTACTTC
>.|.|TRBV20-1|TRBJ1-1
CSASELMNTEAFF
TGCAGTGCATCGGAACTTATGAACACTGAAGCTTTCTTT
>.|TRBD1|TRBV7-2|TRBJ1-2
CASSWDRVTEGYTF
TGTGCCAGCAGCTGGGACAGGGTAACAGAGGGCTACACCTTC
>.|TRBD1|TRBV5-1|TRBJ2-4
CASSPDRGLGIQYF
TGCGCCAGCAGCCCGGACAGGGGTTTAGGCATTCAGTACTTC
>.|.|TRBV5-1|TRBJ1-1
CASSGPGWGTEAFF
TGCGCCAGCAGCGGGCCGGGGTGGGGAACTGAAGCTTTCTTT
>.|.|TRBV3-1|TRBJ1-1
CASTSGQMNTEAFF
TGTGCCAGCACGTCAGGACAGATGAACACTGAAGCTTTCTTT
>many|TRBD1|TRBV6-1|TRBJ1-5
CASIQDREVGNQPQHF
TGTGCCAGCATCCAGGACAGGGAGGTTGGCAATCAGCCCCAGCATTTT
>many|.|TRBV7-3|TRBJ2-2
CASSATRNTGELFF
TGTGCCAGCAGCGCCACTAGGAACACCGGGGAGCTGTTTTTT
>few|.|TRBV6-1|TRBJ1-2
CASSPPWDWRGYTF
TGTGCCAGCAGTCCTCCTTGGGACTGGCGCGGCTACACCTTC
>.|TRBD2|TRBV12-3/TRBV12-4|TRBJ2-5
CASSAGTSGSITETQYF
TGTGCCAGCAGTGCTGGGACTAGCGGGAGTATAACGGAGACCCAGTACTTC
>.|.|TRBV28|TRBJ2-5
CASSRNDGFRETQYF
TGTGCCAGCAGCCGCAATGACGGTTTCAGAGAGACCCAGTACTTC
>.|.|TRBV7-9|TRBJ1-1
CASILSENTEAFF
TGTGCCAGCATCCTAAGCGAGAACACTGAAGCTTTCTTT
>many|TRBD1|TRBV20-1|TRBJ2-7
CSASQDRGTYEQYF
TGCAGTGCTAGCCAGGACAGGGGGACCTACGAGCAGTACTTC
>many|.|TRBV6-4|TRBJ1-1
CASSANPLLGRMNTEAFF
TGTGCCAGCAGCGCGAATCCACTCCTAGGGAGGATGAACACTGAAGCTTTCTTT
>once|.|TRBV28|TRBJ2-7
CASSPLLPPYEQYF
TGTGCCAGCAGCCCCCTACTCCCGCCCTACGAGCAGTACTTC
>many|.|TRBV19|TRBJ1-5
CASRARWGSSNQPQHF
TGTGCCAGTAGGGCCCGGTGGGGTAGTAGCAATCAGCCCCAGCATTTT
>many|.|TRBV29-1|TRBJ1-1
CSVTPLNPNTEAFF
TGCAGCGTTACCCCCTTGAATCCGAACACTGAAGCTTTCTTT
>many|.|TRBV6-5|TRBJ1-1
CASSYSNGNTEAFF
TGTGCCAGCAGTTACTCGAACGGGAACACTGAAGCTTTCTTT
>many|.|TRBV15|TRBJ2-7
CATSKIAGAYEQYF
TGTGCCACCAGCAAGATCGCCGGGGCCTACGAGCAGTACTTC
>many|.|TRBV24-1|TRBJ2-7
CATRKTGSSSYEQYF
TGTGCCACCAGGAAAACAGGGTCCAGCTCCTACGAGCAGTACTTC
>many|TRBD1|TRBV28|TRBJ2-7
CASLTGTGGSYEQYF
TGTGCCAGCCTCACCGGGACAGGGGGTTCCTACGAGCAGTACTTC
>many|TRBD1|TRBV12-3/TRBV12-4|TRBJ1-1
CASKEQGSFNTEAFF
TGTGCCAGCAAGGAACAGGGGTCGTTTAACACTGAAGCTTTCTTT
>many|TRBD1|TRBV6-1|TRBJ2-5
CVSSVGTGLLETQYF
TGTGTCAGCAGTGTGGGGACAGGACTGCTAGAGACCCAGTACTTC
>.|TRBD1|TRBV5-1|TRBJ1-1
CASSLVLAGGTEAFF
TGCGCCAGCAGCTTGGTATTGGCAGGGGGCACTGAAGCTTTCTTT
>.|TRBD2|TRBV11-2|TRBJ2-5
CASSFPSGTTFQETQYF
TGTGCCAGCAGCTTCCCCTCTGGGACTACGTTTCAAGAGACCCAGTACTTC
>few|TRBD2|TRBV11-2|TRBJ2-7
CASSLEGSSGTYEQYF
TGTGCCAGCAGCTTAGAAGGGAGTAGCGGGACCTACGAGCAGTACTTC